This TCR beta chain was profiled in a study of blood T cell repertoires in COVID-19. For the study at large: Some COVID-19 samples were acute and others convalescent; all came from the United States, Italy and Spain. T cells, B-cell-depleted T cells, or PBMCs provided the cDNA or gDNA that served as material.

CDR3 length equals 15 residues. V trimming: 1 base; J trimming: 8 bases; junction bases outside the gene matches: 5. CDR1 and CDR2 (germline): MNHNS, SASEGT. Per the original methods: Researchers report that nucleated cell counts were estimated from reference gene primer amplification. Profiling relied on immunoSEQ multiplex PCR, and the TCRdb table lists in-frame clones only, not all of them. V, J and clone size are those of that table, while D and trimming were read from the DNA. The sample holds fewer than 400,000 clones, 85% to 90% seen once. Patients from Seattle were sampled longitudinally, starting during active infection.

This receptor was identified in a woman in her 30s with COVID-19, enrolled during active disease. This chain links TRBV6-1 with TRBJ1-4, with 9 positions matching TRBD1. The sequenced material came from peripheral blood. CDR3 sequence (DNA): TGTGCCAGCAGTGAAGGGACAGGGGAAGGGGAAAAACTGTTTTTT. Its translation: CASSEGTGEGEKLFF.